This TCR beta chain was obtained from a study of radiation and T cells in renal cell carcinoma. Clones were sequenced by immunoSEQ multiplex PCR, and TCRdb holds only the in-frame ones, with some missing. The repertoire holds approximately 92,000 clones, around four fifths seen once, with roughly 10% in the top ten. Time point meaning: blood 4 weeks post-SBRT, at nephrectomy. Treatment meaning: 15 Gy SBRT to primary tumor, nephrectomy 4 weeks later. Germline V gene lookup returns CDR1 SGHVS and CDR2 FNYEAQ. The CDR3 runs to 15 residues. Germline trimming cut 5 bases from V and 2 bases from J; bases unmatched to any gene: 2.

The receptor was isolated from a man between 50 and 59 years old with renal cell carcinoma. The material was blood, obtained from a patient whose treatment included radiotherapy and nephrectomy. The chain uses TRBV7-6 and TRBJ2-1; 11 nucleotides agree with TRBD2. CDR3 amino acids: CASSPSGGPYNEQFF. In DNA, the CDR3 is TGTGCCAGCAGCCCTAGCGGGGGGCCCTACAATGAGCAGTTCTTC. Together with reference TRBV7-6 and TRBJ2-1, the CDR3 gives the full variable domain: GAGVSQSPRYKVTKRGQDVALRCDPISGHVSLYWYRQALGQGPEFLTYFNYEAQQDKSGLPNDRFSAERPEGSISTLTIQRTEQRDSAMYRCASSPSGGPYNEQFFGPGTRLTVL.